This T cell receptor (beta chain) is from a study of identifying expanded T cells in peripheral blood. As to this clone: The antigen is unknown.

Profiling relied on immunoSEQ multiplex PCR, and the TCRdb table lists in-frame clones only, not all of them. Among about 58,000 clones listed, roughly 90% were seen once. Findings and caveats of the study: About 1.2 clones differed between technical replicates, versus around 15 and 19 over time.

The sequence came from a person aged 18 to 75 in good health. Material for sequencing was blood.

The CDR3 loop reads CASSARSGWSEQFF. CDR3 DNA sequence: TGTGCCAGCAGCGCAAGGTCCGGCTGGAGCGAGCAGTTCTTC. The chain carries TRBV9 and TRBJ2-1; D unresolved. The V gene lost 3 bases and the J gene lost 10 bases, with 17 bases spanning the gap. The CDR3 is 14 residues long. Per germline, CDR1 SGDLS and CDR2 YYNGEE.